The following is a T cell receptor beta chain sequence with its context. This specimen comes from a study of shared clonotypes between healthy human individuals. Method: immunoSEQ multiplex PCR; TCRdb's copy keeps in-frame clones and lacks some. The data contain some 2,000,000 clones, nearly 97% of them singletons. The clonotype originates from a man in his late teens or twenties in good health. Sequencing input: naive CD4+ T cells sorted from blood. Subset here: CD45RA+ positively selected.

The CDR3 protein is CASSPNTEETQYF. The CDR3 nucleotides are TGCGCCAGCAGCCCCAACACGGAAGAGACCCAGTACTTC. The chain couples TRBV5-1 to TRBJ2-5; D is undetermined. Trimming pared 4 bases from V and 3 bases from J, leaving 10 bases between. CDR1 and CDR2 from the germline V gene are SGHRS and YFSETQ. The CDR3 covers 13 residues.